This T cell receptor beta chain stems from a study of shared clonotypes between healthy human individuals. Study-wide points: Relative to memory subsets, naive subsets generally showed larger estimated richness.

Comments on this clone: What it recognizes is unknown.

Naive CD8 isolation took CD45RO-negative cells positively selected for CCR7 and excluded terminally differentiated effector memory CD45RA+ cells. Recent acute infections and vaccinations were absent in the healthy HIV-negative adult donors. Each subset's genomic DNA was shared equally among a number of immunoSEQ plates. Profiled with immunoSEQ multiplex PCR; TCRdb holds only in-frame clones, not every one. The data hold hundreds of thousands of clones, with 90% to 97% observed a single time. The sequenced sample consisted of naive CD8+ T cells sorted from blood. The TCR was taken from a woman under 40 in good health.

CDR3 sequence reads: CASSDPEPRNIQYF. For the CDR3, the DNA is TGTGCCAGCAGTGACCCTGAGCCTCGGAACATTCAGTACTTC. V usage is TRBV25-1 and J usage is TRBJ2-4; D call uncertain. CDR3 length: 14 amino acids. Germline V lookup: CDR1 MGHDK, CDR2 SYGVNS. The germline V and J ends were trimmed by 3 bases and 7 bases, with 13 bases remaining between them.